Following are 13 T cell receptor beta chains from one sample sequenced in a study of T cells in Graves' hyperthyroidism and ophthalmopathy (dated by TCRdb to the late 2010s). The library was obtained by multiplex PCR. TCRdb names Illumina HiSeq 2000 as the instrument used. TCR beta CDR3 regions were amplified from RNA transcripts. The first round of RT-PCR for the TCR CDR3 was performed with the HTBI primer set and the Qiagen OneStep RT-PCR kit. The public reads were reanalyzed by TCRdb: fastp trimming at Q25, MiXCR alignment, in-frame beta chains only. Rows with one shared CDR3 protein collapse into an entry with the most common genes and DNA. The sample has about 290,000 distinct CDR3 sequences on record, roughly an eighth of them singletons. In total, the top ten clones hold 7.9% of the sample. The sequenced material came from blood. These TCRs come from a woman between 35 and 50 years old with Graves' hyperthyroidism.

This clonotype was seen repeatedly, ten times or more. The chain carries TRBV29-1 and TRBJ2-5; D is possibly TRBD1 (6 bases). Trimming took 5 bases from V and 2 from J, leaving 24 bases between them. CDR3 length: 17 residues. Germline assignment: CDR1 SQVTM and CDR2 ANQGSEA. Here the CDR3 reads CSVRRSGALPGQETQYF. The CDR3 DNA is TGCAGCGTTCGTCGTTCAGGGGCCCTCCCTGGGCAAGAGACCCAGTACTTC.

This clonotype came up many times. The chain combines TRBV10-3 with TRBJ1-1; D unresolved. This CDR3 has 15 amino acids. Trimming took off 2 bases at V and 0 bases at J, with 10 bases between the two ends. CDR1 and CDR2 from the germline V gene are ENHRY and SYGVKD. The CDR3 sequence is CAISEKLRMNTEAFF. CDR3 nucleotide sequence: TGTGCCATCAGTGAGAAATTACGGATGAACACTGAAGCTTTCTTT.

CDR3 amino acids: CASSYAPWRTQYF. The DNA for the CDR3 is TGTGCCAGCAGTTACGCTCCCTGGCGGACCCAGTACTTC. The chain is built from TRBV6-5 and TRBJ2-5; no reliable D call. Per the germline V gene, CDR1 is MNHEY and CDR2 is SVGAGI. Trimming removed 2 bases at V and 7 bases at J, with 11 bases between. This CDR3 has 13 residues.

Many counts were recorded for this clonotype. This chain joins TRBV2 and TRBJ1-2; TRBD1 is a possible D gene (5 bases). The CDR3 length is 14 residues. V lost 4 bases and J 5 bases, leaving 14 bases between the germline ends. From germline, CDR1 is SNHLY and CDR2 FYNNEI. This chain's CDR3 is CASSGETDRYGYTF. The CDR3 bases are TGTGCCAGCAGTGGGGAGACAGACCGTTATGGCTACACCTTC.

This clonotype showed up many times. This chain joins TRBV28 and TRBJ2-7; D gene unclear. The CDR3 contains 10 residues. V lost 8 bases, J lost 2 bases, and 4 bases lay in between. Looked up from germline, CDR1 is MDHEN and CDR2 is SYDVKM. The CDR3 DNA is TGTGCCAGCGGAACCTACGAGCAGTACTTC. Encoded protein: CASGTYEQYF.

For this clonotype: One end of the junction does not line up with germline, which may come from a read error. The rearrangement joins TRBV2 to TRBJ1-2; D perhaps matches TRBD1 (6 bases). From germline, CDR1 is SNHLY and CDR2 FYNNEI. This CDR3 has 11 residues. The CDR3 loop is CASREIGGHLF. The CDR3 bases are TGTGCCAGCAGAGAAATAGGGGGACACCTCTTC.

This clonotype was picked up many times. The chain combines TRBV28 with TRBJ2-1; D is uncertain. This CDR3 is 12 amino acids long. Germline lookup yields CDR1 MDHEN and CDR2 SYDVKM. V lost 6 bases and J lost 4, with 7 bases in between. This CDR3 reads CASSHVYNEQFF. As DNA, the CDR3 is TGTGCCAGCAGCCATGTATACAATGAGCAGTTCTTC. The full variable domain, with the rest looked up from reference TRBV28 and TRBJ2-1, is DVKVTQSSRYLVKRTGEKVFLECVQDMDHENMFWYRQDPGLGLRLIYFSYDVKMKEKGDIPEGYSVSREKKERFSLILESASTNQTSMYLCASSHVYNEQFFGPGTRLTVL.

This clonotype was seen many times. The chain employs TRBV20-1 and TRBJ1-1; a possible D gene is TRBD1 (6 bases). V lost 6 bases, J lost 11 bases, and 22 bases lay in between. The CDR3 covers 13 residues. CDR1 DFQATT and CDR2 SNEGSKA come from the germline V gene (reference sequence). CDR3 in amino acids: CSAIQGERGDAFF. The CDR3 coding sequence is TGCAGTGCAATACAGGGAGAACGTGGGGACGCTTTCTTT.

The table lists this clonotype with many counts. This chain uses TRBV6-1 with TRBJ2-3; no clear D gene. Germline assignment: CDR1 MNHNS and CDR2 SASEGT. This CDR3 region has 13 residues. Between the trimmed V and J ends, which lost 5 bases and 1 base, there was a span of 7 bases. In nucleotides, the CDR3 is TGTGCCAGCAGTTTTTTGGGCACAGATACGCAGTATTTT. Protein product: CASSFLGTDTQYF.

This clonotype was recorded at least ten times. The genes are TRBV6-1 and TRBJ1-6; TRBD1 is a possible D gene (5 bases). Germline loops: CDR1 MNHNS, CDR2 SASEGT. V lost 1 base to trimming and J lost 16 bases, with 8 bases between them. This CDR3 contains 11 residues. The CDR3 bases are TGTGCCAGCAGTGAAGTAGGGGTACTCCACTTT. Protein product: CASSEVGVLHF.

This clonotype was observed at least ten times. This chain uses TRBV11-2 with TRBJ2-1, with 8 bases lining up with TRBD2. Looked up from germline, CDR1 is SGHAT and CDR2 is FQNNGV. After removal of 2 bases from V and 8 bases from J, the junction contained 5 bases not matched to a gene. This CDR3 is built from 14 residues. CDR3 DNA sequence: TGTGCCAGCAGCTTATCCATCGGGGGGGATGAGCAGTTCTTC. Protein product: CASSLSIGGDEQFF.

The sample holds many counts of this clonotype. The chain employs TRBV5-1 and TRBJ1-4; D remains ambiguous. Trimming removed 4 bases at V and 5 bases at J, with 12 bases between. The germline V gene encodes CDR1 SGHRS and CDR2 YFSETQ. The CDR3 has 14 amino acids. CDR3 in DNA: TGCGCCAGCAGCCGTGACGACCACAATGAAAAACTGTTTTTT. It encodes CASSRDDHNEKLFF.

V gene TRBV18 combines with J gene TRBJ2-1; 12 bases line up with TRBD2. V gave up 0 bases and J gave up 6 bases; unmatched junction bases: 6. The CDR3 has 17 residues. Germline lookup yields CDR1 KGHSH and CDR2 LQKENI. The CDR3 DNA reads as TGTGCCAGCTCACCACCGCTAGCGGGAGGGCCGGCCAATGAGCAGTTCTTC. Protein sequence: CASSPPLAGGPANEQFF. The entire variable domain, with the rest obtained from reference TRBV18 and TRBJ2-1, is as follows: NAGVMQNPRHLVRRRGQEARLRCSPMKGHSHVYWYRQLPEEGLKFMVYLQKENIIDESGMPKERFSAEFPKEGPSILRIQQVVRGDSAAYFCASSPPLAGGPANEQFFGPGTRLTVL.